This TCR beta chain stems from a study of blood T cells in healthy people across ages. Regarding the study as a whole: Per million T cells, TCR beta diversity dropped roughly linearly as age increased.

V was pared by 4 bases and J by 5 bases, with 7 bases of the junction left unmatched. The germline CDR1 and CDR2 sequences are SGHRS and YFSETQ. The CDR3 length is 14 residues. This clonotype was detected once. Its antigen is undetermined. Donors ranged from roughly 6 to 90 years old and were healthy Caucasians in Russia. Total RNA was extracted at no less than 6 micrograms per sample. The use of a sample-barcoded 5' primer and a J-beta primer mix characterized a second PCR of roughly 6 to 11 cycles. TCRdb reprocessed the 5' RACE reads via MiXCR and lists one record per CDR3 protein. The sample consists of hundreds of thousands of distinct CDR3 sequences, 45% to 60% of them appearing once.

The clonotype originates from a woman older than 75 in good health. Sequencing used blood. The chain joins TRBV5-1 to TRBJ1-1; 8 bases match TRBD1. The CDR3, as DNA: TGCGCCAGCAGCGTCCAGGACAGGGAAACTGAAGCTTTCTTT. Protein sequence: CASSVQDRETEAFF.